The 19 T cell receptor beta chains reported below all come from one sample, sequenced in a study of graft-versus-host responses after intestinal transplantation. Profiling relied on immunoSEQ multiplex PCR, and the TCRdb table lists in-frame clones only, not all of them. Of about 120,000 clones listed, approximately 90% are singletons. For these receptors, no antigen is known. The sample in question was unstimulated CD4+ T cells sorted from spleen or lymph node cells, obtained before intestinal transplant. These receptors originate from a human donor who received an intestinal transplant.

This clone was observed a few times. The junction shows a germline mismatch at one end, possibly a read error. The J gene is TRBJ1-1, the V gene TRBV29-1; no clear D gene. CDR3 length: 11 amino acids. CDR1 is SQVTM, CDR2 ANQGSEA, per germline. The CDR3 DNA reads TGCAGCGTTGCCCGGGAATCCATTTTCATCTTT. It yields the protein CSVARESIFIF.

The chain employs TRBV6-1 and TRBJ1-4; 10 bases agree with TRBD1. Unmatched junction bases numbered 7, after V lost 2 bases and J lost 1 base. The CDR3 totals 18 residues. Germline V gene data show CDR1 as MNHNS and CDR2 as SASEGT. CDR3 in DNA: TGTGCCAGCAGTGAACCTCGGGACAGGGGCTTAACTAATGAAAAACTGTTTTTT. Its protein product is CASSEPRDRGLTNEKLFF.

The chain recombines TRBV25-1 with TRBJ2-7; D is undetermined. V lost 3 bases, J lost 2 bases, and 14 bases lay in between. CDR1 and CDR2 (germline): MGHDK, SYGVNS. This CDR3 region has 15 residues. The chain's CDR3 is CASSDPKEPTYEQYF. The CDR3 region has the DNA TGTGCCAGCAGTGACCCAAAGGAGCCCACCTACGAGCAGTACTTC.

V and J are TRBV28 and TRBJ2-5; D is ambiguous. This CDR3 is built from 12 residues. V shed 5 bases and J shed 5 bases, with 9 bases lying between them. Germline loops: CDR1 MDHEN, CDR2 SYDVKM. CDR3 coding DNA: TGTGCCAGCAGTCGAGTGCGGGAGACCCAGTACTTC. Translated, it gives CASSRVRETQYF.

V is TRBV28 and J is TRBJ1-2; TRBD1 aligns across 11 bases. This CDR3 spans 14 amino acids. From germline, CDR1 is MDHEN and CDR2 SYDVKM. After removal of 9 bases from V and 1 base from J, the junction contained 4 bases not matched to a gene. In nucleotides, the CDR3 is TGTGCCAGTTGGGACAGGGGGGGTAACTATGGCTACACCTTC. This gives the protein CASWDRGGNYGYTF.

CDR3 residues: CASSTQGGGNQPQHF. For the CDR3, the DNA is TGTGCCAGTAGTACTCAGGGAGGGGGCAATCAGCCCCAGCATTTT. This chain connects TRBV19 to TRBJ1-5; perhaps TRBD1 as D (5 bases). CDR1 is LNHDA, CDR2 SQIVND, per germline (reference sequence). This CDR3 has 15 amino acids. The V end lost 4 bases, the J end lost 2 bases, and 12 bases lay between the germline ends.

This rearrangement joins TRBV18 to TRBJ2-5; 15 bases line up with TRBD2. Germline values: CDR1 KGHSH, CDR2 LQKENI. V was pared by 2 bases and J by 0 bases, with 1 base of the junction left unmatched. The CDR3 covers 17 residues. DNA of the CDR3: TGTGCCAGCTCACCATGGACTAGCGGGGGGGACCAAGAGACCCAGTACTTC. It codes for CASSPWTSGGDQETQYF.

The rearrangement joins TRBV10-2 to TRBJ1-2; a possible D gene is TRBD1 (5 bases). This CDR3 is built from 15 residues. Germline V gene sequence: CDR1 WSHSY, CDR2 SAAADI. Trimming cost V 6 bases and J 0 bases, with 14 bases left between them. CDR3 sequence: CASSLKGNTNYGYTF. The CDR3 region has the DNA TGCGCCAGCAGCCTAAAGGGGAATACTAACTATGGCTACACCTTC.

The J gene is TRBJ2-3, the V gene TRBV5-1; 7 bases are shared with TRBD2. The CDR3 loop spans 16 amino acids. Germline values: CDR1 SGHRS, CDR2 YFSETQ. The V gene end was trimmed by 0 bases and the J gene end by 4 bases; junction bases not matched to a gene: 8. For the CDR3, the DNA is TGCGCCAGCAGCTTGGAATGGGGCGGGAGTGCAGATACGCAGTATTTT. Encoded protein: CASSLEWGGSADTQYF. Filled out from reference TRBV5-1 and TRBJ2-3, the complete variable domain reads KAGVTQTPRYLIKTRGQQVTLSCSPISGHRSVSWYQQTPGQGLQFLFEYFSETQRNKGNFPGRFSGRQFSNSRSEMNVSTLELGDSALYLCASSLEWGGSADTQYFGPGTRLTVL.

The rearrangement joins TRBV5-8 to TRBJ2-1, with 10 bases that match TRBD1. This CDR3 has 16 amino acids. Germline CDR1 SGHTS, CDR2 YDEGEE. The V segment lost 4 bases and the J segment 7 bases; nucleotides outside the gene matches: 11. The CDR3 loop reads CASSRGPGQGNNEQFF. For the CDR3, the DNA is TGTGCCAGCAGCCGCGGCCCGGGACAGGGGAATAATGAGCAGTTCTTC.

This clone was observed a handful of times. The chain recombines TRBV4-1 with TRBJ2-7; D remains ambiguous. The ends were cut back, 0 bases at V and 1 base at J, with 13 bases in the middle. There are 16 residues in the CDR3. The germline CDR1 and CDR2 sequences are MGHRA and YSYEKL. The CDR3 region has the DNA TGCGCCAGCAGCCAAGAGACCGCCAAACTATCCTACGAGCAGTACTTC. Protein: CASSQETAKLSYEQYF.

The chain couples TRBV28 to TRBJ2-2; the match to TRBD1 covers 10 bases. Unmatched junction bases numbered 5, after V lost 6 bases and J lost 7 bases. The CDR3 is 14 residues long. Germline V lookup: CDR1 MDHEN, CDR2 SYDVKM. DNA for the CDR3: TGTGCCAGCAGAGGACAGGGGGATGTCGGGGAGCTGTTTTTT. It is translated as CASRGQGDVGELFF.

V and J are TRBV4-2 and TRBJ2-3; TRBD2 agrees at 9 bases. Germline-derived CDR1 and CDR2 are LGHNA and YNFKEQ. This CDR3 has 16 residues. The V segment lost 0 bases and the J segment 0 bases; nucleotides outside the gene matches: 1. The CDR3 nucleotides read TGTGCCAGCAGCCAAGATACTAGCGGGAGCACAGATACGCAGTATTTT. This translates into CASSQDTSGSTDTQYF.

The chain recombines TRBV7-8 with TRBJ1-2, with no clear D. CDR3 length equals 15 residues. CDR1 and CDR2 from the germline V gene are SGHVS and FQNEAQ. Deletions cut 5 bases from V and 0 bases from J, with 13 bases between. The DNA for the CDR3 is TGTGCCAGCAGCCCGCGACAATCCGCTAACTATGGCTACACCTTC. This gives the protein CASSPRQSANYGYTF.

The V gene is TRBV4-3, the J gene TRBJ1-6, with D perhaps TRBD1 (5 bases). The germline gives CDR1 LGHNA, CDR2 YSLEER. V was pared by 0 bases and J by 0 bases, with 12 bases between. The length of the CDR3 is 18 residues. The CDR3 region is CASSQDNGGSSYNSPLHF. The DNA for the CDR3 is TGCGCCAGCAGCCAAGATAACGGGGGGAGCTCCTATAATTCACCCCTCCACTTT.

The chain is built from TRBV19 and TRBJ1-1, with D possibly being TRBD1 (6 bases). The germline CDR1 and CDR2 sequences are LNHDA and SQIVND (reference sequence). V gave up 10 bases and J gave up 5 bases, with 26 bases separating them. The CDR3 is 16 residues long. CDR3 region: CATKHRTDLLETEAFF. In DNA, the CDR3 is TGTGCCACCAAACATCGGACAGATTTGCTTGAGACTGAAGCTTTCTTT.

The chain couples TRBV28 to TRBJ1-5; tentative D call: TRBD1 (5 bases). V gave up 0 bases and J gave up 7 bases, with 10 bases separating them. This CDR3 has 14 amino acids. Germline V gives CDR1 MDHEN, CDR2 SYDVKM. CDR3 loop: CASSLWGPSQPQHF. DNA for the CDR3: TGTGCCAGCAGTTTATGGGGGCCATCCCAGCCCCAGCATTTT.

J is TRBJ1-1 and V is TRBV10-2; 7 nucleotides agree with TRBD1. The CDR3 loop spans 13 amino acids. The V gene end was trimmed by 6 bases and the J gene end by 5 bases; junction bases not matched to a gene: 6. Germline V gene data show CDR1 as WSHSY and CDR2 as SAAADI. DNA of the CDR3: TGCGCCAGCAGCTTCGACAGGGTGACTGAAGCTTTCTTT. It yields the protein CASSFDRVTEAFF.

CDR3 in amino acids: CASSFGSGGFTGELFF. The CDR3, as DNA: TGCGCCAGCAGCTTCGGTAGCGGGGGCTTTACCGGGGAGCTGTTTTTT. The gene calls are TRBV5-1 and TRBJ2-2; 9 bases align to TRBD2. Germline V CDR1 and CDR2: SGHRS, YFSETQ. The CDR3 runs to 16 residues. After removal of 2 bases from V and 5 bases from J, the junction contained 7 bases not matched to a gene.